The clone carrying this T cell receptor (beta chain) has at least ten counts. What it binds is not known. The sample originates from a study of glioma-infiltrating T cells after dendritic cell vaccination. Study information: At biweekly intervals, patients got three intradermal dendritic cell vaccine injections.

The CDR3 is 16 residues long. V was clipped by 5 bases and J by 0 bases, with 11 bases between them. From germline, CDR1 is PRHDT and CDR2 FYEKMQ (reference sequence). The PCR used 60 V beta and 13 J beta primers. Only in-frame clones appear in the TCRdb table, and some are missing; sequencing was by immunoSEQ multiplex PCR. The table has approximately 90,000 clones, 70% to 90% seen once. The study's findings and limits: Few patients contributed both blood and tumor specimens.

Noted time point: after dendritic cell vaccination, including at tumor progression/relapse. Selection required adequate fresh-frozen tumor tissue plus more than two years' survival data. The TCR sequence derives from a human donor with glioblastoma. The V call is TRBV13, the J call TRBJ2-6; a weak D match, TRBD1 (6 bases). Sequences were derived from blood, sampled after dendritic cell vaccination. The CDR3 DNA sequence: TGTGCCAGCAGCGACGGACAGTACTCTGGGGCCAACGTCCTGACTTTC. Protein: CASSDGQYSGANVLTF.